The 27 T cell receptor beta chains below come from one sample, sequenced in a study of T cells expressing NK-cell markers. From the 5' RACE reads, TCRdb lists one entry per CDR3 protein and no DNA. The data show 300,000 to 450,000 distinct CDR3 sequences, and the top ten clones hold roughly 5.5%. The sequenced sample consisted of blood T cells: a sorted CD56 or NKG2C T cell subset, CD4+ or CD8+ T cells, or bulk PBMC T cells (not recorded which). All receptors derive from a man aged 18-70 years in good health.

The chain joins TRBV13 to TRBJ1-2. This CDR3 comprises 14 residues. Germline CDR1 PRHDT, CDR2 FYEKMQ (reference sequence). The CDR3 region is CASSSIKSTLSYTF.

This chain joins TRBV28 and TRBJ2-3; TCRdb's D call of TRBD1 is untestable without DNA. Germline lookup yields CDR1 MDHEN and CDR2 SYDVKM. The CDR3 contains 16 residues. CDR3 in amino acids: CAISTQGGQLTDTQYF. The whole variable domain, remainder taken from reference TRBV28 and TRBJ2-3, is DVKVTQSSRYLVKRTGEKVFLECVQDMDHENMFWYRQDPGLGLRLIYFSYDVKMKEKGDIPEGYSVSREKKERFSLILESASTNQTSMYLCAISTQGGQLTDTQYFGPGTRLTVL.

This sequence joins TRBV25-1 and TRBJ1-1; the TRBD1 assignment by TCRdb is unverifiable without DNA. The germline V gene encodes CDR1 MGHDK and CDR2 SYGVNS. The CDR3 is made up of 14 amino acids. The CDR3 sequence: CASREPGAWTEAFF.

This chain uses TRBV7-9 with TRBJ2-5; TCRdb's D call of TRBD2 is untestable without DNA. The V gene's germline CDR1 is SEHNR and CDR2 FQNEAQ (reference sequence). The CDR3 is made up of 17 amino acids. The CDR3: CASSLRRGAGARETQYF. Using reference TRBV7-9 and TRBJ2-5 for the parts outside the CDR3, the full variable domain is DTGVSQNPRHKITKRGQNVTFRCDPISEHNRLYWYRQTLGQGPEFLTYFQNEAQLEKSRLLSDRFSAERPKGSFSTLEIQRTEQGDSAMYLCASSLRRGAGARETQYFGPGTRLLVL.

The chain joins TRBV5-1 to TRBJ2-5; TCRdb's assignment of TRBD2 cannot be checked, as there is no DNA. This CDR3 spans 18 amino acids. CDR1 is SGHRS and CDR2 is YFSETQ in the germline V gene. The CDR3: CASSFRLAGVTYQETQYF.

The CDR3: CASSPSYRQNSEAFF. This rearrangement joins TRBV18 to TRBJ1-1. CDR1 KGHSH and CDR2 LQKENI come from the germline V gene. The CDR3 spans 15 residues.

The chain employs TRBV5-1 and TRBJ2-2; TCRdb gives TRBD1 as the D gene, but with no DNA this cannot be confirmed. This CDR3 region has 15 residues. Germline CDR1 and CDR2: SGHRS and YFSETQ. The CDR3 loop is CASKTEGAGTGELFF.

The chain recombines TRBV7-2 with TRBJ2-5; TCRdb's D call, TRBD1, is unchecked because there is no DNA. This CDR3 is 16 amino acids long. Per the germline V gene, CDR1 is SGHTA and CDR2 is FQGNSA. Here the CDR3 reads CASSYRGPGGQETQYF.

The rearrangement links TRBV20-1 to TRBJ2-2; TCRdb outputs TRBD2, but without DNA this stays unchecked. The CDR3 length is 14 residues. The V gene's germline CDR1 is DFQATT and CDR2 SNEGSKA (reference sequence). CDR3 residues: CSASGPGGPGELFF.

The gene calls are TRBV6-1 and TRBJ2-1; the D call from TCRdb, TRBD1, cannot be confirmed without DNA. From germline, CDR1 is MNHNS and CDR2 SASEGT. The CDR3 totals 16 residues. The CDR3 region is CASAQTGGQGNNEQFF.

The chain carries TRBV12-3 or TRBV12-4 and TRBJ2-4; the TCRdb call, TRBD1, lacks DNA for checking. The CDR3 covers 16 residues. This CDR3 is CASSSGGKGAKNIQYF.

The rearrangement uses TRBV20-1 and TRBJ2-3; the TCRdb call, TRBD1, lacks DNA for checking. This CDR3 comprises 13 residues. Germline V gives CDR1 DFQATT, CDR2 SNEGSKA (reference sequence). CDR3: CSAGGPKMDTQYF.

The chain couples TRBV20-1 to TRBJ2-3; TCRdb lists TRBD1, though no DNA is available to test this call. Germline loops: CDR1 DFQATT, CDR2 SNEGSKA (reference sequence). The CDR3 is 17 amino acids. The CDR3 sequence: CSARDPLVGGGTDTQYF.

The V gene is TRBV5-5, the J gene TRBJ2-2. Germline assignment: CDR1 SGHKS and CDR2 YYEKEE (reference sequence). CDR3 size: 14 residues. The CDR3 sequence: CASSRRGMSGELFF.

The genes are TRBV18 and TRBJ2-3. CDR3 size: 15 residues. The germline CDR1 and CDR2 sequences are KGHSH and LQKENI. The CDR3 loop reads CASSPASFIGDTQFF.

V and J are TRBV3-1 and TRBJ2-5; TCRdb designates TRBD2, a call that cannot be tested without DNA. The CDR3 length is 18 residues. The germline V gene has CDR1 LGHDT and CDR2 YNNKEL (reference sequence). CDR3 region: CASSQDRGLAGNRGTQYF.

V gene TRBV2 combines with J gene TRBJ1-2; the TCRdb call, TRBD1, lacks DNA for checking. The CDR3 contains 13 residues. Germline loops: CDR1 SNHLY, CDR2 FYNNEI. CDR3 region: CASSYVTGSGYTF.

The CDR3 here is CASSLAQSAGRNTGELFF. This sequence joins TRBV7-2 and TRBJ2-2. The CDR3 sequence is 18 residues long. Germline CDR1 is SGHTA and CDR2 is FQGNSA.

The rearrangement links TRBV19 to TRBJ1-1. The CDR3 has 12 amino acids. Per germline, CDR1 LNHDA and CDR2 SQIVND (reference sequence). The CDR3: CASSIRQTEAFF.

CDR3: CSARDYELSSSYEQYF. The chain has TRBV20-1 and TRBJ2-7. Germline CDR1 is DFQATT and CDR2 is SNEGSKA (reference sequence). This CDR3 is 16 amino acids long.

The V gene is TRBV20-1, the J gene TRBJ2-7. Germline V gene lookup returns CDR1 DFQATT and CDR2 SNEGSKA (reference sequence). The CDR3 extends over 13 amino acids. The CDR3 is CSAGRTDSYEQYF.

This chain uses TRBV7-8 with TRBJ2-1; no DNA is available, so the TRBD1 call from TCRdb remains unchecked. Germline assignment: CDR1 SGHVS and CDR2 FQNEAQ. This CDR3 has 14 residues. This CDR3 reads CASSHRDKYNEQFF.

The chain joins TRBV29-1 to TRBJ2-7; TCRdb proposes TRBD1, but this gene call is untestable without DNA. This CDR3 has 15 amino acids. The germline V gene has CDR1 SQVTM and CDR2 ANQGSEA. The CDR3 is CSVEDPGTGNYEQYF.

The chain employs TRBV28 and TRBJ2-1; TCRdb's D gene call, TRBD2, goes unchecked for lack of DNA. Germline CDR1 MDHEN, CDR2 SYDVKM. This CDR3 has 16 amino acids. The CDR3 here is CASSSSSGGSYNEQFF.

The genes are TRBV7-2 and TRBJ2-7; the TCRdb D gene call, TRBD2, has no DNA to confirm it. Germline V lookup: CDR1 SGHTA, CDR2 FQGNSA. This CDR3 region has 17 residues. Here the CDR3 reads CASSTGHALPSSYEQYF.

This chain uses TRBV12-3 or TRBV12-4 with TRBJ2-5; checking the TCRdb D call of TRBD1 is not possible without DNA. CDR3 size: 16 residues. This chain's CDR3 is CASSRQGAGSQETQYF.

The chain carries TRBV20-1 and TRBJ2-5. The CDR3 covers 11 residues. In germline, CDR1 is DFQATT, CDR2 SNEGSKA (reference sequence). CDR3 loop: CSAAVKGTQYF.